This T cell receptor beta chain was identified in a study of blood T cells in healthy people across ages. The length of the CDR3 is 13 residues. The germline gives CDR1 LNHNV, CDR2 YYDKDF (reference sequence). PCR was performed a second time for roughly 6 to 12 cycles using a sample-barcoded 5' primer and a J-beta primer mix. One entry per CDR3 protein results from TCRdb running MiXCR on the 5' RACE reads. Found here are 1.5 million to 2 million distinct CDR3 sequences, around 40% of them singletons; the top ten hold more than 20%. The J gene is TRBJ2-5, the V gene TRBV15, with D perhaps TRBD2 (6 bases). The J call may be mistaken, given a closer DNA end match to TRBJ2-7. The sample consisted of blood. The clonotype originates from a human donor in good health. CDR3 sequence reads: CATQGSGKYEQYF. The CDR3 DNA sequence: TGTGCCACCCAGGGTAGCGGCAAGTACGAGCAGTACTTC.